Below are 6 T cell receptor beta chains sequenced from a single sample in a study of blood T cell repertoires in COVID-19. Libraries were prepared by immunoSEQ multiplex PCR; TCRdb keeps only in-frame clonotypes and omits some of them. In the table there are roughly 350,000 clones, more than 75% of which are singletons. The specimen was peripheral blood. The receptors were gathered from a woman aged 18 to 35 who had recovered from COVID-19.

The V and J genes are TRBV19 and TRBJ1-2, with D possibly matching TRBD1 (6 bases). Germline values: CDR1 LNHDA, CDR2 SQIVND (reference sequence). V lost 7 bases, J lost 7 bases, and 16 bases lay in between. CDR3 size: 13 residues. The CDR3 DNA sequence: TGTGCCAGTATGGCGGACAGAGAAGGTGGCTACACCTTC. Translating it yields CASMADREGGYTF.

The rearrangement joins TRBV30 to TRBJ1-1; 9 nucleotides agree with TRBD1. CDR3 length: 14 amino acids. The germline CDR1 and CDR2 sequences are GTSNPN and SVGIG (reference sequence). J was trimmed by 5 bases and V by 5 bases; bases with no gene match: 9. The CDR3 nucleotides read TGTGCCTGGGAGCCGGGACAGGGTAAAACTGAAGCTTTCTTT. Its protein is CAWEPGQGKTEAFF.

The rearrangement joins TRBV29-1 to TRBJ2-5; TRBD2 matches at 12 bases. V lost 4 bases to trimming and J lost 2 bases; unmatched junction nucleotides: 5. The CDR3 sequence is 15 residues long. Looked up from germline, CDR1 is SQVTM and CDR2 is ANQGSEA. The CDR3 loop is CSVGSSGRGQETQYF. Written as DNA, the CDR3 is TGCAGCGTTGGATCTAGCGGGAGGGGGCAAGAGACCCAGTACTTC.

J is TRBJ2-1 and V is TRBV14, with 16 nucleotides matching TRBD2. Trimming at V came to 4 bases and at J to 2 bases, leaving 2 bases not matched to a gene. The CDR3 spans 17 residues. Germline CDR1 and CDR2: SGHDN and FVKESK. CDR3 sequence reads: CASSRGLAGGPYNEQFF. The CDR3 coding sequence is TGTGCCAGCAGCCGGGGACTAGCGGGAGGGCCCTACAATGAGCAGTTCTTC.

This sequence joins TRBV5-4 and TRBJ1-1; 8 bases are shared with TRBD1. The CDR3 contains 15 residues. Trimming removed 4 bases from V and 1 base from J; junction bases left unmatched: 6. Germline CDR1 reads SGHNT; CDR2 reads YYREEE (reference sequence). The CDR3 sequence is CASSPRTGTNTEAFF. Here the CDR3 DNA reads TGTGCCAGCAGCCCCAGGACAGGGACGAACACTGAAGCTTTCTTT.

The J gene is TRBJ2-1, the V gene TRBV4-3; TRBD2 agrees at 12 bases. Unmatched junction bases numbered 7, after V lost 6 bases and J lost 7 bases. CDR1 is LGHNA, CDR2 YSLEER, per germline. This CDR3 region has 15 residues. The CDR3: CASRWTSGNRNEQFF. The CDR3 region has the DNA TGCGCCAGCAGATGGACTAGCGGGAATAGGAATGAGCAGTTCTTC.